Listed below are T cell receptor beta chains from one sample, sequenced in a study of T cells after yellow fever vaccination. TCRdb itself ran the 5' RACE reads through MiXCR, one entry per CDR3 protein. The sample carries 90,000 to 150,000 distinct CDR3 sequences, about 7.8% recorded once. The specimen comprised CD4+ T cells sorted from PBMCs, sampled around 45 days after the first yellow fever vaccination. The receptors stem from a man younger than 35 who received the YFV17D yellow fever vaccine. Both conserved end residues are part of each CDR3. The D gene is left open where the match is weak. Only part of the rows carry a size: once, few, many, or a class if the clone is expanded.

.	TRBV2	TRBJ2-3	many	TGTGCCAGCTCGGGGCGGTGGAGCACAGATACGCAGTATTTT	CASSGRWSTDTQYF
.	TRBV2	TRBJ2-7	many	TGTGCCAGCAGGTCGGACCGTCACGAGCAGTACTTC	CASRSDRHEQYF
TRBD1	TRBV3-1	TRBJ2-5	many	TGTGCCAGCAGCCAGCGCCGGGACAGGGAGGAGACCCAGTACTTC	CASSQRRDREETQYF
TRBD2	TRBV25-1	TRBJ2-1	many	TGTGCCAGCAGTGAATTCGGGGGGGAGCAGTTCTTC	CASSEFGGEQFF
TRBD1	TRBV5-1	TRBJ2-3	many	TGCGCCAGCAGCTTGGTAGCCAGGGGGTCAGATACGCAGTATTTT	CASSLVARGSDTQYF
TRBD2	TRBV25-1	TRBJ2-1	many	TGTGCCAGCAGTGTGATAGGGGCGGGGGGGCCCTACAATGAGCAGTTCTTC	CASSVIGAGGPYNEQFF
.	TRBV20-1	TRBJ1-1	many	TGCAGTGCTAGAGATCGACGGAACACTGAAGCTTTCTTT	CSARDRRNTEAFF
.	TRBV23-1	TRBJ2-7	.	TGCGCCAGCAGTCAATCCGGGGGTAATCACGAGCAGTACTTC	CASSQSGGNHEQYF
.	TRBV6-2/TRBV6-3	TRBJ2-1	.	TGTGCCAGCAGGCGAGCCGACCTAGTTCGGTCCTACAATGAGCAGTTCTTC	CASRRADLVRSYNEQFF
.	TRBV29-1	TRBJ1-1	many	TGCAGCGTTATCAGGGGCGGGGTGAACACTGAAGCTTTCTTT	CSVIRGGVNTEAFF
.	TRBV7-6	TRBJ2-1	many	TGTGCCAGCAGCGGCTTGGGGGGGCGCTTGAATGAGCAGTTCTTC	CASSGLGGRLNEQFF
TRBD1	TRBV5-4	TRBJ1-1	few	TGTGCCAGCAGTTTGAGGGGGCAGACGAACACTGAAGCTTTCTTT	CASSLRGQTNTEAFF
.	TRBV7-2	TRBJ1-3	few	TGTGCCAGCAGCTTAGCGGTGACGAACACCATATATTTT	CASSLAVTNTIYF
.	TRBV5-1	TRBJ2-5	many	TGCGCCAGCAGCCGTACCACGGGGCCCGGAGAGACCCAGTACTTC	CASSRTTGPGETQYF
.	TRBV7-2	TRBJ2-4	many	TGTGCCAGCAGCTTAGTTGACGCTGGAAACATTCAGTACTTC	CASSLVDAGNIQYF
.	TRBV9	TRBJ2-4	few	TGTGCCAGCAGCGTAGCTTTCGGCCCCAAAAACATTCAGTACTTC	CASSVAFGPKNIQYF
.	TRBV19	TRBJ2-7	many	TGTGCCAGTAGTCCACCAAACGCATACGAGCAGTACTTC	CASSPPNAYEQYF
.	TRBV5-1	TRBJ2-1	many	TGCGCCAGCAGCTTGGAAAATTACAATGAGCAGTTCTTC	CASSLENYNEQFF
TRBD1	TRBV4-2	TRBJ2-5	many	TGTGCCAGCAGCCAAGATCCGGCGGGACAGGGGGTAGAGACCCAGTACTTC	CASSQDPAGQGVETQYF
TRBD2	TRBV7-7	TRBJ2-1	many	TGTGCTAGCAGCCCCGGACTAGCGGCCCATGAGCAGTTCTTC	CASSPGLAAHEQFF
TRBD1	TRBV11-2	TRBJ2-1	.	TGTGCCAGCAGATTTCAGGGGGCAGGTGGGAATGAGCAGTTCTTC	CASRFQGAGGNEQFF
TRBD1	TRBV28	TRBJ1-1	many	TGTGCCAGCAGTTTCCGGGACAGGGTGCTCACTGAAGCTTTCTTT	CASSFRDRVLTEAFF
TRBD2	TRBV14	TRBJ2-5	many	TGTGCCAGCAGCCGTAGCGGGGGGGCCACTAAAGAGACCCAGTACTTC	CASSRSGGATKETQYF
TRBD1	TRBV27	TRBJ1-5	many	TGTGCCAGCAACTTCGACAGGGCCCCTAATCAGCCCCAGCATTTT	CASNFDRAPNQPQHF
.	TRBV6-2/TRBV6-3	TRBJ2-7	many	TGTGCCAGCCAACAAGCAAGATCCTACGAGCAGTACTTC	CASQQARSYEQYF
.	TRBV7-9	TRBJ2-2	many	TGTGCCAGCAGCTTAGGATGGGACCTTGTGAACACCGGGGAGCTGTTTTTT	CASSLGWDLVNTGELFF
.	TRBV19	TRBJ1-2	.	TGTGCCAGTAGTCAGGACAGAAACCGTATTGGCTACACCTTC	CASSQDRNRIGYTF
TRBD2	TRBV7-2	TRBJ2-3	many	TGTGCCAGCAGCTTAGTCGGCGGGGGGGATACGCAGTATTTT	CASSLVGGGDTQYF
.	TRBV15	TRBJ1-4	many	TGTGCCACCAGCGGGGAGGGGGAAATCCATGAAAAACTGTTTTTT	CATSGEGEIHEKLFF
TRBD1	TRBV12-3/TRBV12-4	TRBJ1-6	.	TGTGCCATCTGTTTAGCGCGGGGGACAGGGGACGGTTCACCCCTCCACTTT	CAICLARGTGDGSPLHF
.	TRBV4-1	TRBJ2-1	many	TGCGCCAGCAGCCAAGATGGTGCGGGGACACTTTACAATGAGCAGTTCTTC	CASSQDGAGTLYNEQFF
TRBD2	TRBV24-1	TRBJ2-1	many	TGTGCCACCAGTGAGCGCGGGGGGAGCTCCTACAATGAGCAGTTCTTC	CATSERGGSSYNEQFF
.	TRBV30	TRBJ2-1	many	TGTGCCTGGAGACACACCCAAACGCGCCCGTTCTTC	CAWRHTQTRPFF
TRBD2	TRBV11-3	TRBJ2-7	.	TGTGCCAGCAGCTTAGTAGGGACTAGCGGGGGGTTTGGATCCTACGAGCAGTACTTC	CASSLVGTSGGFGSYEQYF
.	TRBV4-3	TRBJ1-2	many	TGCGCCAGCAGCCAAGCCTCTGGACAGACTAACTATGGCTACACCTTC	CASSQASGQTNYGYTF
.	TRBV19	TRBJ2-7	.	TGTGCCAGTCGGGACGGGAGCTCCTACGAGCAGTACTTC	CASRDGSSYEQYF
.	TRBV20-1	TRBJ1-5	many	TGCAGTGCAGTCCGGGATCCTAGCAATCAGCCCCAGCATTTT	CSAVRDPSNQPQHF
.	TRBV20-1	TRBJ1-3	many	TGCAGTGTAGGGGCCCGAGGGGCTGGAAACACCATATATTTT	CSVGARGAGNTIYF
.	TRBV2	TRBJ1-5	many	TGTGCCAGCAGTGACGGAGGTTATAACAATCAGCCCCAGCATTTT	CASSDGGYNNQPQHF
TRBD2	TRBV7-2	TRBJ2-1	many	TGTGCCAGCAGCTCTAGCGGGGGGGCCCTTGTGAGCGGGCAGTTCTTC	CASSSSGGALVSGQFF
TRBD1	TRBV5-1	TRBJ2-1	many	TGCGCCAGCAGCCTACGGGACAGGGGGCAGGGTGAGCAGTTCTTC	CASSLRDRGQGEQFF
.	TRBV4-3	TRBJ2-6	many	TGCGCCAGCAGGGCAATTCTTTGGCGACCTGGGGCCAACGTCCTGACTTTC	CASRAILWRPGANVLTF
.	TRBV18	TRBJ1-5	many	TGTGCCAGCTCACCACCGGCCGGCACTATGAGCCAGCCCCAGCATTTT	CASSPPAGTMSQPQHF
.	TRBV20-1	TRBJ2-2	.	TGCAGTGCCAATTCGGGGGGCCTCGACACCGGGGAGCTGTTTTTT	CSANSGGLDTGELFF
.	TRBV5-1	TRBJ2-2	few	TGCGCCAGCAGCGAAGGGGACCCAACCGGGGAGCTGTTTTTT	CASSEGDPTGELFF
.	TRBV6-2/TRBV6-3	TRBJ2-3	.	TGTGCCAGCAGAGACAATCGAAAGGGTACGCAGTATTTT	CASRDNRKGTQYF
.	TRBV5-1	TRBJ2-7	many	TGCGCCAGCAGCCCCACACCGTCTAGCGTCGGCTACGAGCAGTACTTC	CASSPTPSSVGYEQYF
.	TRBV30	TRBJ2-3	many	TGTGCCTGGAGTATCGGTAGAAGCACAGATACGCAGTATTTT	CAWSIGRSTDTQYF
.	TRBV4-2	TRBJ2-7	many	TGTGCCAGCAGCCAAGAACAGGTCCTCTCCTACGAGCAGTACTTC	CASSQEQVLSYEQYF
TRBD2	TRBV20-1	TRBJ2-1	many	TGCAGTGCTAGAAATAGCGGGGGGGTGGATGAGCAGTTCTTC	CSARNSGGVDEQFF
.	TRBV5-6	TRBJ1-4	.	TGTGCCAGCAGCTTTGGGCCCCAATCAACTAATGAAAAACTGTTTTTT	CASSFGPQSTNEKLFF
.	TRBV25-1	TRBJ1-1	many	TGTGCCAGCAGTATGGCAGGGGCTGAGGATGAAGCTTTCTTT	CASSMAGAEDEAFF
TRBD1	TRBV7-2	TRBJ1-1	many	TGTGCCAGCAGCCCGCGGACAGGGGGAACTGAAGCTTTCTTT	CASSPRTGGTEAFF
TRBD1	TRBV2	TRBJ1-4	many	TGTGCCAGCAGGGGGGACAGCCCTAATGAAAAACTGTTTTTT	CASRGDSPNEKLFF
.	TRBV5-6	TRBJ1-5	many	TGTGCCAGCAGCTTAGGGGATCAGCCCCAGCATTTT	CASSLGDQPQHF